This T cell receptor (beta chain) was identified in a study of cytomegalovirus exposure and HLA in healthy donors. At the level of the study: Earlier, 150 million to 200 million T cells were analyzed, and about 100 million unique TCR beta sequences were found among them. Researchers found that roughly 77% of fewer than 450 genotyped donors fell within the Caucasian-associated ancestry cluster.

General study points: As immune exposure information, only CMV serostatus was available. Earlier results showed most TCR beta V segments being productive about 87% or about 30% of the time.

With regard to this clone: Its antigen is undetermined.

Both 60 Vbeta primers and 13 Jbeta primers went into the PCR. Profiled with immunoSEQ multiplex PCR; TCRdb holds only in-frame clones, not every one. The sample includes 95,000 to 110,000 clones, 82% of them seen just once. Sequencing input: PBMCs. This TCR came from a man aged 30 to 39 in good health and CMV-seropositive.

CDR3 residues: CASSLGGGSGNTIYF. CDR3 coding DNA: TGCGCCAGCAGCTTGGGCGGTGGCTCTGGAAACACCATATATTTT. This chain links TRBV5-1 with TRBJ1-3; the D is unclear. V was cut by 0 bases and J by 0 bases, with 7 bases left in between. The CDR3 loop spans 15 amino acids. Germline assignment: CDR1 SGHRS and CDR2 YFSETQ.